Below are 8 T cell receptor beta chains sequenced from a single sample in a study of blood T cell repertoires in COVID-19 (dated by TCRdb to the early 2020s). The library was prepared using the immunoSEQ multiplex PCR assay. TCRdb stores this immuneACCESS table with in-frame sequences only. Part of the clones is absent; in the studies checked, under half of the shortfall reflects unresolved V genes, and no reason is known for the rest. This sample comprises roughly 250,000 clones, around 89% of them detected only once. Together, the top ten hold just under 1% of the sample. The specimen was peripheral blood. The origin of the receptors is a woman between 40 and 50 years old who had recovered from COVID-19.

The chain joins TRBV9 to TRBJ1-2; D is ambiguous. The CDR3 has 14 residues. CDR1 SGDLS and CDR2 YYNGEE come from the germline V gene. The V end lost 4 bases, the J end lost 6 bases, and 16 bases lay between the germline ends. In DNA form, the CDR3 reads TGTGCCAGCAGCCCGGATGGGCGTTGGAATGGCTACACCTTC. Its translation is CASSPDGRWNGYTF.

The V call is TRBV29-1, the J call TRBJ2-1, with TRBD2 matching 12 bases. The CDR3 is 17 amino acids. V trimming: 3 bases; J trimming: 0 bases; junction bases outside the gene matches: 6. The V gene's germline CDR1 is SQVTM and CDR2 ANQGSEA. Here the CDR3 reads CSVDGLAGHSSYNEQFF. The CDR3 DNA sequence: TGCAGCGTTGACGGACTAGCGGGACATAGCTCCTACAATGAGCAGTTCTTC.

The chain has TRBV6-5 and TRBJ1-4; no clear D. Germline V gene lookup returns CDR1 MNHEY and CDR2 SVGAGI. CDR3 length equals 14 residues. Trimming pared 5 bases from V and 4 bases from J, leaving 11 bases between. CDR3 in amino acids: CASSPRVGNEKLFF. The CDR3 bases are TGTGCCAGCAGTCCCCGGGTGGGTAATGAAAAACTGTTTTTT.

V is TRBV5-5 and J is TRBJ1-1, with TRBD1 identical over 8 bases. This CDR3 spans 15 amino acids. CDR1 and CDR2 (germline): SGHKS, YYEKEE (reference sequence). V shed 2 bases, J shed 1 base, and the junction held 4 bases outside the gene matches. The CDR3 sequence: CASSFDRGGNTEAFF. DNA for the CDR3: TGTGCCAGCAGCTTCGACAGGGGCGGGAACACTGAAGCTTTCTTT.

The J gene is TRBJ2-7, the V gene TRBV3-1 (or the pseudogene TRBV3-2); 7 bases are shared with TRBD1. This CDR3 is 14 amino acids long. CDR1 and CDR2 (germline): LGHDT, YNNKEL (reference sequence). V shed 6 bases, J shed 2 bases, and the junction held 7 bases outside the gene matches. CDR3 bases: TGTGCCAGCAGTACAGGGGCCACCACCTACGAGCAGTACTTC. It codes for CASSTGATTYEQYF.

The genes are TRBV25-1 and TRBJ2-5; the match to TRBD2 covers 10 bases. V lost 2 bases, J lost 5 bases, and 11 bases stayed unmatched. CDR1 MGHDK and CDR2 SYGVNS come from the germline V gene. CDR3 length: 17 residues. This chain's CDR3 is CASSEDLAGEVVETQYF. The DNA for the CDR3 is TGTGCCAGCAGTGAAGACCTAGCGGGAGAAGTGGTGGAGACCCAGTACTTC.

The rearrangement uses TRBV7-2 and TRBJ1-6; D is possibly TRBD1 (5 bases). The V and J ends lost 4 bases and 3 bases respectively, with 19 bases between them. CDR3 length: 18 amino acids. The germline CDR1 and CDR2 sequences are SGHTA and FQGNSA. The CDR3 sequence: CASSSGLFRTNYNSPLHF. CDR3 DNA: TGTGCCAGCAGCTCAGGGCTGTTCCGGACAAACTATAATTCACCCCTCCACTTT.

The rearrangement joins TRBV30 to TRBJ1-2, with TRBD1 identical over 9 bases. CDR1 is GTSNPN, CDR2 SVGIG, per germline (reference sequence). V lost 3 bases and J lost 8; bases outside the gene matches: 10. The CDR3 spans 14 residues. The CDR3 protein is CAWRLTGGRSGYTF. CDR3 DNA sequence: TGTGCCTGGAGGCTGACAGGGGGGAGGTCGGGCTACACCTTC. Based on the CDR3 plus reference TRBV30 and TRBJ1-2, the full variable domain is SQTIHQWPATLVQPVGSPLSLECTVEGTSNPNLYWYRQAAGRGLQLLFYSVGIGQISSEVPQNLSASRPQDRQFILSSKKLLLSDSGFYLCAWRLTGGRSGYTFGSGTRLTVV.